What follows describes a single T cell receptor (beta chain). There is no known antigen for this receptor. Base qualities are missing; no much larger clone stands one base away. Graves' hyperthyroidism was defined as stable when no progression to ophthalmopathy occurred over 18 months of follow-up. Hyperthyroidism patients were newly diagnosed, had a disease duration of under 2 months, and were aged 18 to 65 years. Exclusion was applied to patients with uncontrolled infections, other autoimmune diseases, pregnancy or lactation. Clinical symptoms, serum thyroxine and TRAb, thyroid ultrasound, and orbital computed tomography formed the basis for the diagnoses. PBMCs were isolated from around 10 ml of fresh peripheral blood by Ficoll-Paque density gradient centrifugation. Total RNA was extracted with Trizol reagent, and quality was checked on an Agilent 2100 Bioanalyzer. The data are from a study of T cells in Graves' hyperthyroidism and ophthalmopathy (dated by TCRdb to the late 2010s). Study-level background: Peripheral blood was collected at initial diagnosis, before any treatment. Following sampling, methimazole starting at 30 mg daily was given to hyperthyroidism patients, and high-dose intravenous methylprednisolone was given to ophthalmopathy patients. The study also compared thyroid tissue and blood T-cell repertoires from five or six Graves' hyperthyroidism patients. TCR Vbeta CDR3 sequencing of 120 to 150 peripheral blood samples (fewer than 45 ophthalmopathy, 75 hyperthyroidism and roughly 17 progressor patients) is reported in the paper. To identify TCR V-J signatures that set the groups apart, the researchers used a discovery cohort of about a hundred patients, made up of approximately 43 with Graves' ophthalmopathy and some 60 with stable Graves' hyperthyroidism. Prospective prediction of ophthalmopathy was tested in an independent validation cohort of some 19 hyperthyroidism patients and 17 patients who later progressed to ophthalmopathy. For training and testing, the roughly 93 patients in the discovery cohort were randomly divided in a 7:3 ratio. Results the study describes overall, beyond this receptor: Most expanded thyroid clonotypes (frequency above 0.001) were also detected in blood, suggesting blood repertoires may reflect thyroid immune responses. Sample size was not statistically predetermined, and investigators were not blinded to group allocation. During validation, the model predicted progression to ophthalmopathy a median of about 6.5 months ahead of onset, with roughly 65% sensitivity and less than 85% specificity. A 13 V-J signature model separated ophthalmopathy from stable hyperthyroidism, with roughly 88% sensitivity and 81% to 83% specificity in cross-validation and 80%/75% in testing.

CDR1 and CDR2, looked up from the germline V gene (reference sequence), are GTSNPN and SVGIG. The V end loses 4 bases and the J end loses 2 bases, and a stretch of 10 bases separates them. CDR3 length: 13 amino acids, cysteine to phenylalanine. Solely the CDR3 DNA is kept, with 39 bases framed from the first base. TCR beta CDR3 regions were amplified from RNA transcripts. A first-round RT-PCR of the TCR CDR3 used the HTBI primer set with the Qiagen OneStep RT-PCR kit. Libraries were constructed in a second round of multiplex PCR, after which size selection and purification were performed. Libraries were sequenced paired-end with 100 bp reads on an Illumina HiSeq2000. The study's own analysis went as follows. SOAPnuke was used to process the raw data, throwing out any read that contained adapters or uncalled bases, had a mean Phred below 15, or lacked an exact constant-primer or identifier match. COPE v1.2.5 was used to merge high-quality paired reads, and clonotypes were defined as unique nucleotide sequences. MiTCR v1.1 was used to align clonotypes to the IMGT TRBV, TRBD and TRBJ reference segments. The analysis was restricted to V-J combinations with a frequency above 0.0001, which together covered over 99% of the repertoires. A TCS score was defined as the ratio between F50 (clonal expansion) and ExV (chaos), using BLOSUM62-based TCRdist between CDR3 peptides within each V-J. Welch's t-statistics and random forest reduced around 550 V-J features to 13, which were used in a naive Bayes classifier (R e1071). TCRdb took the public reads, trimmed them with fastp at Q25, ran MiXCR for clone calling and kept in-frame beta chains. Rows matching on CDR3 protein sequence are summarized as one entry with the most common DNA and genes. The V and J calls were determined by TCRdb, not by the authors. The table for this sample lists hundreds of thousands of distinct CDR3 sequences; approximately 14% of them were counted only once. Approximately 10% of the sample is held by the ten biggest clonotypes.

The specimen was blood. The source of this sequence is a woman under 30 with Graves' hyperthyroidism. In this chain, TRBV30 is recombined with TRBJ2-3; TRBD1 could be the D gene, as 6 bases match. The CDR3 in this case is CAWTQGYTDTQYF. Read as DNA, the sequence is TGTGCCTGGACCCAGGGGTACACAGATACGCAGTATTTT.